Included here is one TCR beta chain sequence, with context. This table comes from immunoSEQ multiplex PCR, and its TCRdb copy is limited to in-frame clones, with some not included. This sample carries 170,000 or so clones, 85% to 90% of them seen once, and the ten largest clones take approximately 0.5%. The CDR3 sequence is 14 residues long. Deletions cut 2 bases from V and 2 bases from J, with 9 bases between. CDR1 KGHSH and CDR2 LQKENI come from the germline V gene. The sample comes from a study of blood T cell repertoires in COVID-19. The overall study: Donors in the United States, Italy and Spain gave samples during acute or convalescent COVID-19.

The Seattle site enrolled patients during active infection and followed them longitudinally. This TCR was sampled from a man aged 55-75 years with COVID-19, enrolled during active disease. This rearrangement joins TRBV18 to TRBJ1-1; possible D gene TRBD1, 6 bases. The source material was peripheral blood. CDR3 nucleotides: TGTGCCAGCTCACCATCAGGGGTCAACACTGAAGCTTTCTTT. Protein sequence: CASSPSGVNTEAFF.